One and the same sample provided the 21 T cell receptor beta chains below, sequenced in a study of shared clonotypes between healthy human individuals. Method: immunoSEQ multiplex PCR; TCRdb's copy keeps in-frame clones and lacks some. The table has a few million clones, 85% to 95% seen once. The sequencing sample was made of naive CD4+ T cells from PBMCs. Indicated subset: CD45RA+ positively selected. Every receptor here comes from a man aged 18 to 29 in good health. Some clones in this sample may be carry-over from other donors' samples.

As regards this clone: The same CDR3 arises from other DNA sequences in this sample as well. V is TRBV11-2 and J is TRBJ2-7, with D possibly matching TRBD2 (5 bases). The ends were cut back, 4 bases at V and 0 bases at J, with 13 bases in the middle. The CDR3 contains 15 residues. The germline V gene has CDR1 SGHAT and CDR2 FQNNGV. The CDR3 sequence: CASSSAGGYSYEQYF. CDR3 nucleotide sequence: TGTGCCAGCAGCTCAGCCGGAGGCTACTCCTACGAGCAGTACTTC.

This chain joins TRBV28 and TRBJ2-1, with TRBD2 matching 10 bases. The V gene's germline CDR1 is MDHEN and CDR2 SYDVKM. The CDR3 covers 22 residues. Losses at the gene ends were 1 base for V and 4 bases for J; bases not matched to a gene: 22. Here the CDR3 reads CASSLYGRSLSSGSRGYNEQFF. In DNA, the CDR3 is TGTGCCAGCAGTTTATATGGTCGATCGTTGTCTAGCGGGAGCCGGGGATACAATGAGCAGTTCTTC.

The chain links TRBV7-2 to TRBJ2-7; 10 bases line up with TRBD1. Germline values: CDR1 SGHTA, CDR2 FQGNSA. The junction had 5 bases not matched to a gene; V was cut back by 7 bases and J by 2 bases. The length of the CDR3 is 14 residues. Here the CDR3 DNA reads TGTGCCAGCAACCGAGGACAGGGGGCCTACGAGCAGTACTTC. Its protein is CASNRGQGAYEQYF.

The CDR3 spells CASITDMNTEAFF. CDR3 sequence (DNA): TGTGCCAGTATTACAGACATGAACACTGAAGCTTTCTTT. The rearrangement joins TRBV2 to TRBJ1-1, with unresolved D. Trimming removed 9 bases from V and 0 bases from J, with 11 bases in between. Germline V gene lookup returns CDR1 SNHLY and CDR2 FYNNEI. This CDR3 comprises 13 residues. The whole variable domain, filled in from reference TRBV2 and TRBJ1-1, reads EPEVTQTPSHQVTQMGQEVILRCVPISNHLYFYWYRQILGQKVEFLVSFYNNEISEKSEIFDDQFSVERPDGSNFTLKIRSTKLEDSAMYFCASITDMNTEAFFGQGTRLTVV.

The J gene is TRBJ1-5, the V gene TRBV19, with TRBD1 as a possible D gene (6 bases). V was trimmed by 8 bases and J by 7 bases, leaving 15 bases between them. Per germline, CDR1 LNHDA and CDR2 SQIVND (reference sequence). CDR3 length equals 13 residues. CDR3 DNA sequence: TGTGCCAGTTCTCAGGGGTCTTGGCAGCCCCAGCATTTT. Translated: CASSQGSWQPQHF.

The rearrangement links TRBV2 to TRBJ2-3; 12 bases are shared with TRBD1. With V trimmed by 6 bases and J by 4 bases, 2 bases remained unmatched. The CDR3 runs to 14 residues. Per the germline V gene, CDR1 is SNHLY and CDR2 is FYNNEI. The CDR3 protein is CASRGTGGSDTQYF. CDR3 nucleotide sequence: TGTGCCAGCAGGGGGACAGGGGGCTCAGATACGCAGTATTTT. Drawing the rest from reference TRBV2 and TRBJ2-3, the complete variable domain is EPEVTQTPSHQVTQMGQEVILRCVPISNHLYFYWYRQILGQKVEFLVSFYNNEISEKSEIFDDQFSVERPDGSNFTLKIRSTKLEDSAMYFCASRGTGGSDTQYFGPGTRLTVL.

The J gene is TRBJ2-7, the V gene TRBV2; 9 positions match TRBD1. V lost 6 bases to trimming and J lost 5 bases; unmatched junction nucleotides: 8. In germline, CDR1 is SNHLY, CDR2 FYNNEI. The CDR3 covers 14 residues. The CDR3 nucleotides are TGTGCCAGCAGGGCCGACAGGGGGACCGACGAGCAGTACTTC. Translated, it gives CASRADRGTDEQYF.

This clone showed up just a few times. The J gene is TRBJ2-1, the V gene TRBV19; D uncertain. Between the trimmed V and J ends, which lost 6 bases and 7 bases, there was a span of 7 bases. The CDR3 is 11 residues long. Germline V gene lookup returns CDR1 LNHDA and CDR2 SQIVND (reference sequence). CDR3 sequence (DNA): TGTGCCAGTAGCAAGGTGAATGAGCAGTTCTTC. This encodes CASSKVNEQFF.

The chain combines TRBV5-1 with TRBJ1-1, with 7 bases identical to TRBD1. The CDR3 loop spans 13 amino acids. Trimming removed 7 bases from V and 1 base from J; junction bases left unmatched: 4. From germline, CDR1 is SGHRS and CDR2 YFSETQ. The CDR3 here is CASVRDRNTEAFF. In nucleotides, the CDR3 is TGCGCCAGCGTGAGGGACAGGAACACTGAAGCTTTCTTT.

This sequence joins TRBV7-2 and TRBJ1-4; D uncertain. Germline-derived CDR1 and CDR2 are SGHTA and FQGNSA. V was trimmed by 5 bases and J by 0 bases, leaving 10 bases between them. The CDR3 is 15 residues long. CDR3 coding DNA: TGTGCCAGCAGCCCCCCCAGGTCAACTAATGAAAAACTGTTTTTT. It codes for CASSPPRSTNEKLFF.

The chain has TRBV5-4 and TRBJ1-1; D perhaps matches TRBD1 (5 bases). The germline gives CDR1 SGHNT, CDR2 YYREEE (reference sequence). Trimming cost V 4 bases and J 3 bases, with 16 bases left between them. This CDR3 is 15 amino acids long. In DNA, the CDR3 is TGTGCCAGCAGCAGATCCGGGACGCCGGACACTGAAGCTTTCTTT. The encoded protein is CASSRSGTPDTEAFF.

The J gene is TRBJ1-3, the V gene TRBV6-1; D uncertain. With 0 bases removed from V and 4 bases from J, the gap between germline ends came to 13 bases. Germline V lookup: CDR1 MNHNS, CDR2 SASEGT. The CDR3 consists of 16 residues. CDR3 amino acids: CASSEAPRSPGNTIYF. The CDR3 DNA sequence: TGTGCCAGCAGTGAAGCGCCCAGGAGCCCAGGAAACACCATATATTTT.

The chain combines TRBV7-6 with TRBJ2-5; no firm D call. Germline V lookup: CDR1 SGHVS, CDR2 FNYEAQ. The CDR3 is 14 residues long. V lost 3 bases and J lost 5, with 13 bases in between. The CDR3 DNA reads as TGTGCCAGCAGCTTTTATCCCCGGGTCGAGACCCAGTACTTC. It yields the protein CASSFYPRVETQYF.

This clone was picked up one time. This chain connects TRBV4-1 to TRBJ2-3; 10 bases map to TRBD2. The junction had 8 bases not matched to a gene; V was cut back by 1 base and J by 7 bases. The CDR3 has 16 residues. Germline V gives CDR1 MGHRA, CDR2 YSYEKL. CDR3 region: CASSQALSSGSNTQYF. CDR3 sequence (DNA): TGCGCCAGCAGCCAAGCCTTATCTAGCGGGAGTAATACGCAGTATTTT.

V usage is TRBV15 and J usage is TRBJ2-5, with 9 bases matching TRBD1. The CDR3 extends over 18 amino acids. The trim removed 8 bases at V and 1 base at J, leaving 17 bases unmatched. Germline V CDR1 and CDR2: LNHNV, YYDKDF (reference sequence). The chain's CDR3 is CATGTHIVDRGFQETQYF. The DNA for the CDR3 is TGTGCCACCGGGACTCACATCGTGGACAGGGGCTTCCAAGAGACCCAGTACTTC.

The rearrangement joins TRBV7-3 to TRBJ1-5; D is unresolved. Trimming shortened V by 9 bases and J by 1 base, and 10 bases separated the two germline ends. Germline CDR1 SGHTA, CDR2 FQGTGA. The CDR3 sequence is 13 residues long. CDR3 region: CARFGKSNQPQHF. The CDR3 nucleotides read TGTGCCAGATTCGGGAAAAGCAATCAGCCCCAGCATTTT.

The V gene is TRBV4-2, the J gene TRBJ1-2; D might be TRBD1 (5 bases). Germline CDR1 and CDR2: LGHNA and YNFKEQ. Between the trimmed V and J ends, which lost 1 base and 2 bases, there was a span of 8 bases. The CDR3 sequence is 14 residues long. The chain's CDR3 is CASSQVGENYGYTF. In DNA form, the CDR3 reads TGTGCCAGCAGCCAAGTAGGGGAGAACTATGGCTACACCTTC.

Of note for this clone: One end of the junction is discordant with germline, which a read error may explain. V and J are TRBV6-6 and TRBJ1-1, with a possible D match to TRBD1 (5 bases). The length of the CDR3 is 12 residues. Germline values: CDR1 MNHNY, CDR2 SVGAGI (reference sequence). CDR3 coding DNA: TGTGCCGGCAGTTACTCAGGGTTGGAAGCTTTCTTT. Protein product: CAGSYSGLEAFF.

CDR3 protein: CASSPSRRDRVNIGGNEQFF. Written as DNA, the CDR3 is TGTGCCAGCAGCCCGAGCCGCCGGGACAGGGTTAATATTGGTGGCAATGAGCAGTTCTTC. The V call is TRBV5-4, the J call TRBJ2-1; 9 nucleotides agree with TRBD1. Germline CDR1 SGHNT, CDR2 YYREEE (reference sequence). V gave up 4 bases and J gave up 6 bases; unmatched junction bases: 23. The CDR3 extends over 20 amino acids.

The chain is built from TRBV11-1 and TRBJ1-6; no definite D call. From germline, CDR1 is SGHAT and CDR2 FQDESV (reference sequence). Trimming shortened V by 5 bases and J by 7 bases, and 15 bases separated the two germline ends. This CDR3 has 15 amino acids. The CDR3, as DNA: TGTGCCAGCAGCAAGGGCCCGGCCGGCAATTCACCCCTCCACTTT. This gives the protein CASSKGPAGNSPLHF.

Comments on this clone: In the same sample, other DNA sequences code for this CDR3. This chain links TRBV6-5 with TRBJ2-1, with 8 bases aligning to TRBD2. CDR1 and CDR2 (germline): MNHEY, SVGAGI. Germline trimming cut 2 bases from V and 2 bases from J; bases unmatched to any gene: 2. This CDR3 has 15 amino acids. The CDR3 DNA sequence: TGTGCCAGCAGTTACGCGGGAGGCACCTACAATGAGCAGTTCTTC. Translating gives CASSYAGGTYNEQFF.